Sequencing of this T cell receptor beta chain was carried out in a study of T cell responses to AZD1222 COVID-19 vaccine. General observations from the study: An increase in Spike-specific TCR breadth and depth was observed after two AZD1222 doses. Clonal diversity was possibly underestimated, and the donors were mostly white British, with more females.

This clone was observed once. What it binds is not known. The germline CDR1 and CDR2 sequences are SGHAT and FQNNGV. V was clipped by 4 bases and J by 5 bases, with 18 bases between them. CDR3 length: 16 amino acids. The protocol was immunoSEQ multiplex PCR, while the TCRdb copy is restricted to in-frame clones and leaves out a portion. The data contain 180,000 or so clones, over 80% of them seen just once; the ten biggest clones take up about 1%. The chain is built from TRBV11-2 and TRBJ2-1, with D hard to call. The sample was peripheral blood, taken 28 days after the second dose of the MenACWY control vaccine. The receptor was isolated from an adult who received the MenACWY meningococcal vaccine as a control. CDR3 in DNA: TGTGCCAGCAGCTCATTATCGCATTTAAGGGACAATGAGCAGTTCTTC. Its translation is CASSSLSHLRDNEQFF.